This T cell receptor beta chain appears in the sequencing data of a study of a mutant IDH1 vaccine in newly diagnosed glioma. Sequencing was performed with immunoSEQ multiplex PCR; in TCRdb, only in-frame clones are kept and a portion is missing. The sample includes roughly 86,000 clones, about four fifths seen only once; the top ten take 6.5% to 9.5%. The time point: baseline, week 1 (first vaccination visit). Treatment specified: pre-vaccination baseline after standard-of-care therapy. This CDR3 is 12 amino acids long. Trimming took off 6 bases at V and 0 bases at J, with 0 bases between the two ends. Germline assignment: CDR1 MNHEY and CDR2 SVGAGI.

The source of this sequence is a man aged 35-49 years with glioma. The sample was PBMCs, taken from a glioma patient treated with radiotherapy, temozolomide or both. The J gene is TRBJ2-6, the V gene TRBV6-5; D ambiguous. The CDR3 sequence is CASSSGANVLTF. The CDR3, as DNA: TGTGCCAGCAGCTCTGGGGCCAACGTCCTGACTTTC.